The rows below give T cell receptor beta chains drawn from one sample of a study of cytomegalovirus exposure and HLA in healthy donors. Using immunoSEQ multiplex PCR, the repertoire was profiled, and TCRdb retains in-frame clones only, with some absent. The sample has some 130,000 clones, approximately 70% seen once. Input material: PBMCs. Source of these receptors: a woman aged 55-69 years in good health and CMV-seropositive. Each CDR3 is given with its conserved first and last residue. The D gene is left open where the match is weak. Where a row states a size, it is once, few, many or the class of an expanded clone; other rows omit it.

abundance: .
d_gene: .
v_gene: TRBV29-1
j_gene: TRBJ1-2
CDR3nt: TGCAGCGTTAAGGTCGGGGAACACTACACCTTC
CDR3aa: CSVKVGEHYTF

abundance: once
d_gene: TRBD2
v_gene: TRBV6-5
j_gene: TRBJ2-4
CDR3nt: TGTGCCAGCAGCACTGGGACTAGTTTCGGTACCATTCAGTACTTC
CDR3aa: CASSTGTSFGTIQYF

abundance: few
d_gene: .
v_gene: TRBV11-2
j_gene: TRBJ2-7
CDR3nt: TGTGCCAGCAGCACGACAGTTTTGGGCGAGCAGTACTTC
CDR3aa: CASSTTVLGEQYF

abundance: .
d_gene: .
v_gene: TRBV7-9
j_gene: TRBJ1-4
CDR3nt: TGTGCCAGCAGCTCATCACAGGAATCTCTTAATGAAAAACTGTTTTTT
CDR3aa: CASSSSQESLNEKLFF

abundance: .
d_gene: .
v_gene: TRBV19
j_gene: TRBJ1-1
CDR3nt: TGTGCCAGTAGTATTAGCTCCGGTGGTGAAGCTTTCTTT
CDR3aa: CASSISSGGEAFF

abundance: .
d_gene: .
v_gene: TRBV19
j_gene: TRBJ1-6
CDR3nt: TGTGCCAGTAGCCCTACTACAGGGAACAATAATTCACCCCTCCACTTT
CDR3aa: CASSPTTGNNNSPLHF

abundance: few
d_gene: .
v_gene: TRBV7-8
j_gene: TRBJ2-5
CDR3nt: TGTGCCAGCAACCAGGGTACAAGGGGAGAGACCCAGTACTTC
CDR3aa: CASNQGTRGETQYF

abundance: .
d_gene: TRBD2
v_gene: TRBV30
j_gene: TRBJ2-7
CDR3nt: TGTGCCTGGCGTCTAGCGGGGGGTTCCTACGAGCAGTACTTC
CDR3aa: CAWRLAGGSYEQYF

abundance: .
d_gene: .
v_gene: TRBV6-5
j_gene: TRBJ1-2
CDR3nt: TGTGCCAGCAGTGGGGGGAAAACGGATGGCTACACCTTC
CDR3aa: CASSGGKTDGYTF

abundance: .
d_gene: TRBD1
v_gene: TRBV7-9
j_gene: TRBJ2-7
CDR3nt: TGTGCCAGCAGCTTAGGTGGGACAGGGGGCTACGAGCAGTACTTC
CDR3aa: CASSLGGTGGYEQYF

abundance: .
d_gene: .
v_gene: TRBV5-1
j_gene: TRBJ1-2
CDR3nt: TGCGCCAGCAGCTTGGGTACAGGGAGGGCGAACTATGGCTACACCTTC
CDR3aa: CASSLGTGRANYGYTF

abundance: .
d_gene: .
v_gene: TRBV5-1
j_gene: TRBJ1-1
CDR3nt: TGCGCCAGCAGCCCAACGACTCTAAACACTGAAGCTTTCTTT
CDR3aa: CASSPTTLNTEAFF

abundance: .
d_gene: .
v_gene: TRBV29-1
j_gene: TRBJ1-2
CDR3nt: TGCAGCGTTGTGAGCGGGACTGTCTATGGCTACACCTTC
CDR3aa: CSVVSGTVYGYTF

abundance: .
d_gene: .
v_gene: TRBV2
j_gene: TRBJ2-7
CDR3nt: TGTGCCAGCAGTAACAGGGCTCCATCCTACGAGCAGTACTTC
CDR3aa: CASSNRAPSYEQYF

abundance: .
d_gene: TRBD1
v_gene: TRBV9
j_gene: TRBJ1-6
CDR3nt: TGTGCCAGCAGCGCAGCCGTCGGGACAGGGGGCGATTTTTCACCCCTCCACTTT
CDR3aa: CASSAAVGTGGDFSPLHF

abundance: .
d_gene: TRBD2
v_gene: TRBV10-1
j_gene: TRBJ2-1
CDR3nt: TGCGCCAGCAGTGATTCCGGGACTAGTTTTTCCTACAATGAGCAGTTCTTC
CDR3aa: CASSDSGTSFSYNEQFF

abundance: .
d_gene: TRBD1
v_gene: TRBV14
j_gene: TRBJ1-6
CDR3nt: TGTGCCAGCAGCCATCAGGGACAGGGCAATTCACCCCTCCACTTT
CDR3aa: CASSHQGQGNSPLHF

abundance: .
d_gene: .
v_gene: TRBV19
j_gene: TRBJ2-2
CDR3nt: TGTGCCAGTAGTCTCCGGGACATGAACACCGGGGAGCTGTTTTTT
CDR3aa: CASSLRDMNTGELFF

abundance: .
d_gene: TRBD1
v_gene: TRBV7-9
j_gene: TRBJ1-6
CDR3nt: TGTGCCAGCAGCCCCCGACAGGACAGGGGGAATAATTCACCCCTCCACTTT
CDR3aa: CASSPRQDRGNNSPLHF

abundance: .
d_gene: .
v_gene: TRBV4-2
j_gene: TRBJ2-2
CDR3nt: TGTGCCAGCAGCAGATCGCCGGGGACGAACACCGGGGAGCTGTTTTTT
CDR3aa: CASSRSPGTNTGELFF

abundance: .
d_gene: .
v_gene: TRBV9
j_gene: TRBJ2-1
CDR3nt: TGTGCCAGCAGCATGACTGGCGACTCCTACAATGAGCAGTTCTTC
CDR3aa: CASSMTGDSYNEQFF

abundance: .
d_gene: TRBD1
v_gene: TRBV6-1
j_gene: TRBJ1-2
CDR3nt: TGTGCCAGCAGTGAGGGAGGGACAGGGGGTCAGGGCTACACCTTC
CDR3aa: CASSEGGTGGQGYTF

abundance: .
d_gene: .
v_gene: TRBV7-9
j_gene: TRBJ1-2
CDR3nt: TGTTCCAGCAGCTTAGGCGGGGCTGGCTACACCTTC
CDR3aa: CSSSLGGAGYTF

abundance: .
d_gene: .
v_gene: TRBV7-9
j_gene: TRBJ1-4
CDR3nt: TGTGCCAGCAGCTCTCAGGGGTTTAGTGAAAAACTGTTTTTT
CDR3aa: CASSSQGFSEKLFF

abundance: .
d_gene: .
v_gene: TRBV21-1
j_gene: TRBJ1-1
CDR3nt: TGTGCCAGCAGCAATCGGTCGGAGGGAACTGAAGCTTTCTTT
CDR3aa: CASSNRSEGTEAFF

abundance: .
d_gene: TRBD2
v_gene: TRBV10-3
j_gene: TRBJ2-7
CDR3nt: TGTGCCATCAGTGAAGGCGGGGGACTCTACGAGCAGTACTTC
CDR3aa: CAISEGGGLYEQYF